This T cell receptor beta chain was sequenced during a study of T cells after yellow fever vaccination. Study in general: The SMART-Seq v4 Ultra Low Input method served to prepare the low-cell-number fractions. Study-level results: Across the CD4 and CD8 compartments, a small share of clonotypes was present in both. At 95% to 97% for CD4 and about 91% for CD8, most primary-vaccination clones showed up again after the booster.

Comments on this clonotype: Its matching antigen is unknown.

The TCR cDNA carried a universal primer site and UMIs from 5'RACE template switching. From the 5' RACE reads, TCRdb called clonotypes with MiXCR, one entry per CDR3 protein. The data contain approximately 300,000 distinct CDR3 sequences, around 11% of them singletons. The CDR3 contains 16 residues. Losses at the gene ends were 0 bases for V and 1 base for J; bases not matched to a gene: 3. From germline, CDR1 is MNHNY and CDR2 SVGAGI (reference sequence). This receptor was identified in a man younger than 35 who received the YFV17D yellow fever vaccine. The chain employs TRBV6-6 and TRBJ2-4; 7 bases are a match to TRBD1. This specimen consisted of CD4+ T cells sorted from PBMCs, obtained 45 days after the yellow fever booster vaccination. The CDR3 is CASSYSQGDAKNIQYF. CDR3 coding DNA: TGTGCCAGCAGTTACTCCCAGGGGGACGCCAAAAACATTCAGTACTTC.